Listed here are 29 T cell receptor beta chains from one sample, sequenced in a study of spatial heterogeneity in lung cancer. The sample's time point: sample taken at primary tumor resection. Researchers sequenced whole RNA taken from tumor, nontumor lung or frozen PBMC without sorting. TCRdb analysed the 5' RACE reads with MiXCR anew, one entry per CDR3 protein. The sample yields under 4,000 distinct CDR3 sequences, around 28% seen once. The starting material was PBMCs, obtained at surgery. These receptors originate from a female donor with early-stage non-small cell lung cancer.

To note about this clonotype: This beta chain lies outside the target of a library built for alpha chains; its clone size means little. V is TRBV24-1 and J is TRBJ2-1; possibly TRBD2 for D (6 bases). This CDR3 spans 17 amino acids. Germline V gives CDR1 KGHDR, CDR2 SFDVKD. V was clipped by 3 bases and J by 8 bases, with 22 bases between them. This CDR3 is CATSDPRLGRRRYEQFF. The CDR3 bases are TGTGCCACCAGTGATCCAAGACTAGGACGCAGGAGGTATGAGCAGTTCTTC.

Comments on this clonotype: As an off-target read in a library built for alpha chains, this beta chain has a frequency of little significance. The V and J genes are TRBV24-1 and TRBJ2-6; no definite D call. The CDR3 totals 16 residues. CDR1 and CDR2 (germline): KGHDR, SFDVKD. Trimming left V 3 bases short and J 4 bases short, with 12 bases between. The CDR3 spells CATSDHKFSGANVLTF. CDR3 coding DNA: TGTGCCACCAGTGATCATAAGTTTTCCGGGGCCAACGTCCTGACTTTC.

A word on this clonotype: This beta chain was picked up by a library intended for alpha chains and is off target, so its count carries little meaning. The chain couples TRBV7-9 to TRBJ2-1; weak D call: TRBD2 (5 bases). V lost 5 bases and J lost 4, with 24 bases in between. There are 18 residues in the CDR3. Looked up from germline, CDR1 is SEHNR and CDR2 is FQNEAQ (reference sequence). Here the CDR3 DNA reads TGTGCCAGCAGCCCCGCAGTTTTGAGCGGAGAATCTTACAATGAGCAGTTCTTC. Protein: CASSPAVLSGESYNEQFF.

About this clonotype: A library prepared for alpha chains yielded this beta chain as an off-target read; its size is of little meaning. The CDR3, as DNA: TGCAGTGCTAGACTCCCCCTTGCTAGCGGGGCTAACACCGGGGAGCTGTTTTTT. Its translation is CSARLPLASGANTGELFF. The chain links TRBV20-1 to TRBJ2-2; 9 bases agree with TRBD2. CDR1 DFQATT and CDR2 SNEGSKA come from the germline V gene (reference sequence). The CDR3 consists of 18 residues. V was pared by 2 bases and J by 2 bases, with 12 bases of the junction left unmatched.

This clonotype was detected a few times. This beta chain turned up in a library designed for alpha chains; as an off-target read, its abundance says little. V and J are TRBV29-1 and TRBJ2-7; possibly TRBD2 for D (5 bases). The CDR3 runs 13 residues. V lost 7 bases, J lost 0 bases, and 13 bases lay in between. CDR1 is SQVTM and CDR2 is ANQGSEA in the germline V gene. CDR3 sequence (DNA): TGCAGCGCCTGGACTTACAGCTCCTACGAGCAGTACTTC. Encoded protein: CSAWTYSSYEQYF.

With regard to this clonotype: As an off-target read in a library built for alpha chains, this beta chain has a frequency of little significance. V gene TRBV28 combines with J gene TRBJ2-7, with D possibly called TRBD1 or TRBD2 (5 bases each). V lost 6 bases, J lost 0 bases, and 15 bases lay in between. Per the germline V gene, CDR1 is MDHEN and CDR2 is SYDVKM. CDR3 length equals 15 residues. Here the CDR3 reads CASSLGRLSSYEQYF. Here the CDR3 DNA reads TGTGCCAGCAGCTTGGGACGATTAAGCTCCTACGAGCAGTACTTC.

This clonotype was seen only a few times. This beta chain is a stray read from a library made for alpha chains; its abundance is not meaningful. The chain links TRBV27 to TRBJ2-3, with D perhaps matching TRBD1 or TRBD2 (5 bases each). Germline-derived CDR1 and CDR2 are MNHEY and SMNVEV (reference sequence). The CDR3 covers 14 residues. V lost 1 base, J lost 4 bases, and 9 bases lay in between. CDR3 loop: CASSLLGVADTQYF. CDR3 DNA: TGTGCCAGCAGTTTATTGGGGGTAGCAGATACGCAGTATTTT.

On this clonotype: Within a library made for alpha chains, this beta chain is off target, and its count is uninformative. The genes are TRBV10-3 and TRBJ2-1, with no clear D. Germline V gene data show CDR1 as ENHRY and CDR2 as SYGVKD. The CDR3 extends over 14 amino acids. Trimming took off 2 bases at V and 12 bases at J, with 17 bases between the two ends. As DNA, the CDR3 is TGTGCCATCAGTGAGCCCGACCCCCGAATGGGGCAGTTCTTC. Translated: CAISEPDPRMGQFF.

The table lists this clonotype with a few counts. Being off target in a library aimed at alpha chains, this beta chain has a size of little meaning. J is TRBJ1-1 and V is TRBV29-1; D gene unclear. V lost 0 bases to trimming and J lost 6 bases, with 11 bases between them. Germline V gene lookup returns CDR1 SQVTM and CDR2 ANQGSEA. The CDR3 has 13 residues. This CDR3 reads CSVEDRSGPEAFF. The CDR3 nucleotides read TGCAGCGTTGAAGATCGGTCAGGACCTGAAGCTTTCTTT. Together with reference TRBV29-1 and TRBJ1-1, the CDR3 gives the full variable domain: SAVISQKPSRDICQRGTSLTIQCQVDSQVTMMFWYRQQPGQSLTLIATANQGSEATYESGFVIDKFPISRPNLTFSTLTVSNMSPEDSSIYLCSVEDRSGPEAFFGQGTRLTVV.

This clonotype was detected a few times. The library was built for alpha chains, so this beta chain is an off-target read and its size means little. The V and J genes are TRBV27 and TRBJ2-7, with TRBD1 matching over 9 bases. Germline assignment: CDR1 MNHEY and CDR2 SMNVEV (reference sequence). This CDR3 has 15 residues. After removal of 3 bases from V and 2 bases from J, the junction contained 5 bases not matched to a gene. The CDR3 region has the DNA TGTGCCAGCAGTTTTAGCCGGGACAGGGCCTACGAGCAGTACTTC. It codes for CASSFSRDRAYEQYF.

In the case of this clonotype: Little can be read into the size of this beta chain, an off-target read in a library designed for alpha chains. The J gene is TRBJ2-5, the V gene TRBV3-1, with TRBD2 as a possible D gene (6 bases). CDR1 is LGHDT and CDR2 is YNNKEL in the germline V gene (reference sequence). This CDR3 has 15 residues. Trimming pared 1 base from V and 7 bases from J, leaving 16 bases between. CDR3 coding DNA: TGTGCCAGCAGCCAAGGAGAAAACAGGAGGGGGACCCAGTACTTC. Its protein is CASSQGENRRGTQYF.

This clonotype was picked up a small number of times. This beta chain is an off-target read within a library intended for alpha chains, so its frequency means little. The chain couples TRBV10-3 to TRBJ2-3; D is ambiguous. The ends were cut back, 8 bases at V and 0 bases at J, with 6 bases in the middle. The length of the CDR3 is 12 residues. CDR1 is ENHRY and CDR2 is SYGVKD in the germline V gene. DNA of the CDR3: TGTGCCATCGGTTCGAGCACAGATACGCAGTATTTT. The encoded protein is CAIGSSTDTQYF.

This clonotype was counted once. For a library built for alpha chains, this beta chain is a stray read; little rests on its size. The V call is TRBV6-1, the J call TRBJ2-5, with TRBD1 identical over 7 bases. This CDR3 is built from 15 residues. Trimming removed 7 bases from V and 0 bases from J; junction bases left unmatched: 8. Germline V gene sequence: CDR1 MNHNS, CDR2 SASEGT. The CDR3 DNA sequence: TGTGCCAGCAATACAATGGGACAGAACCAAGAGACCCAGTACTTC. Its protein is CASNTMGQNQETQYF.

About this clonotype itself: This beta chain came through as a stray read in a library set up for alpha chains, and its size says little. The chain employs TRBV20-1 and TRBJ2-7, with 9 bases fitting TRBD1. Germline V gives CDR1 DFQATT, CDR2 SNEGSKA (reference sequence). Trimming removed 6 bases from V and 2 bases from J; junction bases left unmatched: 8. The CDR3 loop spans 14 amino acids. CDR3 sequence reads: CSAPPGQGTYEQYF. The CDR3 DNA reads as TGCAGTGCCCCTCCGGGACAGGGAACCTACGAGCAGTACTTC.

A word on this clonotype: This beta chain is an off-target read within a library intended for alpha chains, so its frequency means little. The rearrangement uses TRBV29-1 and TRBJ2-2; D is possibly TRBD1 (7 bases). V dropped 7 bases and J dropped 5 bases, with 17 bases sitting between them. The germline CDR1 and CDR2 sequences are SQVTM and ANQGSEA. This CDR3 is built from 14 residues. The CDR3 spells CSAAGQFLTGELFF. For the CDR3, the DNA is TGCAGCGCCGCGGGACAGTTTTTAACCGGGGAGCTGTTTTTT.

This clonotype showed up just a few times. In a library made to pick up alpha chains, this beta chain is a stray read with a size that means little. The V gene is TRBV5-4, the J gene TRBJ2-1; 13 bases are shared with TRBD2. Germline CDR1 SGHNT, CDR2 YYREEE (reference sequence). CDR3 length: 17 residues. J lost 4 bases, V lost 4 bases, and 8 bases had no gene match. The CDR3 DNA is TGTGCCAGCAGCCCGGGGACTAGCGGGATTCTTTACAATGAGCAGTTCTTC. As protein: CASSPGTSGILYNEQFF.

Concerning this clonotype itself: Being off target in a library aimed at alpha chains, this beta chain has a size of little meaning. The chain combines TRBV5-1 with TRBJ2-1; 8 bases agree with TRBD1. The CDR3 totals 16 residues. V shed 4 bases and J 5 bases; nucleotides not matched to a gene: 11. Germline CDR1 reads SGHRS; CDR2 reads YFSETQ. CDR3 sequence: CASSPTRQGRNNEQFF. For the CDR3, the DNA is TGCGCCAGCAGCCCGACCCGACAGGGGAGAAACAATGAGCAGTTCTTC. Based on the CDR3 plus reference TRBV5-1 and TRBJ2-1, the full variable domain is KAGVTQTPRYLIKTRGQQVTLSCSPISGHRSVSWYQQTPGQGLQFLFEYFSETQRNKGNFPGRFSGRQFSNSRSEMNVSTLELGDSALYLCASSPTRQGRNNEQFFGPGTRLTVL.

About this clonotype itself: This beta chain was picked up by a library intended for alpha chains and is off target, so its count carries little meaning. The rearrangement joins TRBV29-1 to TRBJ2-1; 13 nucleotides match TRBD2. V trimming: 6 bases; J trimming: 5 bases; junction bases outside the gene matches: 7. The length of the CDR3 is 15 residues. Looked up from germline, CDR1 is SQVTM and CDR2 is ANQGSEA. This chain's CDR3 is CSVGGLAGEDNEQFF. As DNA, the CDR3 is TGCAGCGTCGGCGGACTAGCGGGAGAGGACAATGAGCAGTTCTTC.

A remark on this clonotype: This beta chain represents an off-target read in a library built for alpha chains; its size is of limited meaning. This sequence joins TRBV19 and TRBJ2-1; no firm D call. Germline values: CDR1 LNHDA, CDR2 SQIVND (reference sequence). The ends were cut back, 6 bases at V and 3 bases at J, with 18 bases in the middle. The CDR3 runs to 16 residues. The CDR3 DNA is TGTGCCAGTAGACCCCAGGCCCCAGGAAGCTACAATGAGCAGTTCTTC. It encodes CASRPQAPGSYNEQFF.

In the case of this clonotype: This beta chain is off target for a library built for alpha chains, so its abundance means little. The rearrangement joins TRBV27 to TRBJ1-4; D is possibly TRBD1 (5 bases). Germline assignment: CDR1 MNHEY and CDR2 SMNVEV (reference sequence). CDR3 length: 14 amino acids. Deletions cut 4 bases from V and 8 bases from J, with 14 bases between. The CDR3 loop reads CASSYRQGGEKLFF. CDR3 nucleotides: TGTGCCAGCAGTTATAGGCAGGGTGGGGAAAAACTGTTTTTT.

Concerning this clonotype: The library was prepared for alpha chains; this beta chain is a stray read, so its frequency means little. The rearrangement uses TRBV7-2 and TRBJ2-1, with D possibly being TRBD2 (5 bases). This CDR3 comprises 15 residues. V was clipped by 3 bases and J by 4 bases, with 13 bases between them. CDR1 SGHTA and CDR2 FQGNSA come from the germline V gene. The CDR3: CASSFSGSQYNEQFF. The CDR3 bases are TGTGCCAGCAGCTTTTCGGGATCCCAGTACAATGAGCAGTTCTTC.

As concerns this clonotype: Being off target in a library aimed at alpha chains, this beta chain has a size of little meaning. The rearrangement uses TRBV28 and TRBJ2-7; D remains unclear. The CDR3 covers 15 residues. Germline V gene lookup returns CDR1 MDHEN and CDR2 SYDVKM. V was trimmed by 5 bases and J by 2 bases, leaving 16 bases between them. CDR3: CASSVTSPPTYEQYF. As DNA, the CDR3 is TGTGCCAGCAGTGTGACATCCCCCCCCACCTACGAGCAGTACTTC.

As concerns this clonotype: This beta chain is a stray read from a library made for alpha chains; its abundance is not meaningful. V gene TRBV9 combines with J gene TRBJ2-5; D may be TRBD1 or TRBD2 (6 bases each). There are 16 residues in the CDR3. Germline assignment: CDR1 SGDLS and CDR2 YYNGEE. Trimming left V 4 bases short and J 2 bases short, with 18 bases between. The CDR3 loop reads CASSSLSRGPQETQYF. CDR3 DNA: TGTGCCAGCAGCAGCTTGTCCCGGGGGCCGCAAGAGACCCAGTACTTC. Drawing the rest from reference TRBV9 and TRBJ2-5, the complete variable domain is DSGVTQTPKHLITATGQRVTLRCSPRSGDLSVYWYQQSLDQGLQFLIQYYNGEERAKGNILERFSAQQFPDLHSELNLSSLELGDSALYFCASSSLSRGPQETQYFGPGTRLLVL.

Of note for this clonotype: This beta chain lies outside the target of a library built for alpha chains; its clone size means little. The V and J genes are TRBV6-2 or TRBV6-3 and TRBJ2-7, with TRBD1 as a possible D gene (5 bases). The CDR3 is made up of 11 amino acids. The germline CDR1 and CDR2 sequences are MNHEY and SVGEGT. Trimming removed 6 bases from V and 3 bases from J, with 6 bases in between. The CDR3 nucleotides are TGTGCCAGCAGACAGGACTACGAGCAGTACGTC. Amino acids: CASRQDYEQYV.

This clonotype is categorized as medium-sized (0.01 to 0.1%). The junction departs from the called germline gene at one end, perhaps through a read error. Little can be read into the size of this beta chain, an off-target read in a library designed for alpha chains. The chain links TRBV7-2 to TRBJ2-3, with D possibly matching TRBD2 (6 bases). This CDR3 has 15 residues. Germline CDR1 SGHTA, CDR2 FQGNSA. The CDR3 here is CASTPPGGRTYTQYF. CDR3 nucleotide sequence: TGTGCCAGCACCCCCCCAGGAGGGCGCACATATACGCAGTATTTT.

Points on this clonotype: This beta chain is a stray read from a library made for alpha chains; its abundance is not meaningful. This rearrangement joins TRBV7-8 to TRBJ2-5; 9 bases match TRBD1. The CDR3 is made up of 16 amino acids. Germline V gene lookup returns CDR1 SGHVS and CDR2 FQNEAQ. V shed 2 bases and J 4 bases; nucleotides not matched to a gene: 8. CDR3: CASSLPDRGIRETQYF. CDR3 nucleotides: TGTGCCAGCAGCTTACCCGACAGGGGGATACGAGAGACCCAGTACTTC. Full variable domain (missing parts from reference TRBV7-8 and TRBJ2-5): GAGVSQSPRYKVAKRGQDVALRCDPISGHVSLFWYQQALGQGPEFLTYFQNEAQLDKSGLPSDRFFAERPEGSVSTLKIQRTQQEDSAVYLCASSLPDRGIRETQYFGPGTRLLVL.

To note about this clonotype: This beta chain is an off-target read within a library intended for alpha chains, so its frequency means little. CDR3 loop: CASGLPGLAGNEQFF. CDR3 DNA sequence: TGCGCCAGTGGGCTACCGGGACTAGCGGGCAATGAGCAGTTCTTC. The chain carries TRBV10-2 and TRBJ2-1; 12 bases align to TRBD2. After removal of 9 bases from V and 6 bases from J, the junction contained 9 bases not matched to a gene. The CDR3 is 15 residues long. Per the germline V gene, CDR1 is WSHSY and CDR2 is SAAADI.

This clonotype has just a few counts. With the library built for alpha chains, this beta chain is off target and its frequency is not meaningful. This chain links TRBV12-3 or TRBV12-4 with TRBJ2-6, with unresolved D. CDR3 size: 15 residues. V was clipped by 6 bases and J by 0 bases, with 9 bases between them. The CDR3 DNA is TGTGCCAGCAGACTCGGCAACTCTGGGGCCAACGTCCTGACTTTC. Its protein is CASRLGNSGANVLTF.

Points on this clonotype: This beta chain represents an off-target read in a library built for alpha chains; its size is of limited meaning. The DNA for the CDR3 is TGTGCCAGCAGCGTTACGGGAGTGGCGGCAGATACGCAGTATTTT. Amino acid sequence: CASSVTGVAADTQYF. The chain couples TRBV9 to TRBJ2-3; D is perhaps TRBD2 (6 bases). Germline V gene lookup returns CDR1 SGDLS and CDR2 YYNGEE. Trimming removed 2 bases from V and 4 bases from J, with 14 bases in between. The CDR3 consists of 15 residues.